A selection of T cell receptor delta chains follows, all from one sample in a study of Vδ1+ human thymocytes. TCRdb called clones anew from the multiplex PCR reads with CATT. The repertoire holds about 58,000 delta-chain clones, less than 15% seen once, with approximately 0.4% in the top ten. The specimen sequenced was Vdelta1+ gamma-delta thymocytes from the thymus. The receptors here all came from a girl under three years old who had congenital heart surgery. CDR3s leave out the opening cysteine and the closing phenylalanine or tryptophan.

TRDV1 ALGDSSPGVGSDKLI
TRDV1 ALGLGIKALYGTGGYDTDKLI
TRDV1 ALGEAQKRPTSHTDKLI
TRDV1 ALGNPYDWGPHTDKLI
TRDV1 ALGAPSPDWNWGSYTDKLI
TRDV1 ALGERGIFKLI
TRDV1 ALGERLPTGGYGTDKLI
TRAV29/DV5 AARPNRRTRGRYTDKLI
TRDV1 ALGERKRGIRYPDKLI
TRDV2 ACDILGPGRSLTDKLI
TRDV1 ALGTRPDSYLVGDVSRTDKLI
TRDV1 ALGEGFLLGILLDKLI
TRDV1 ALGEQSSLYTDKLI
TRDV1 ALGDPSRGRSCTDKLI
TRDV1 ALGEPAYFTGDFTDKLI
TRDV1 ALGDLGWGIPTDKLI
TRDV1 ALGDPSLLLGDIGPGGTDKLI
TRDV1 ALGGKFPLTGGYPPHTDKLI
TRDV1 ALGELPTSGCTGGYTDKLI
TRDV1 ALGEMGLPPLSDVDKLI
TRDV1 ALGELPPTFPSPGYTDKLI
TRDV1 ALGEQWGIRLYTDKLI
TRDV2 ACDTGGDWGNPKLI
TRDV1 ALGESPLLRVGPTDKLI
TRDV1 ALGRPPTDKLI
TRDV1 ALGALEREGGYTDKLI
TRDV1 ALGELGLESMFHSPSIKLI